What follows are 3 T cell receptor beta chains derived from one specimen sequenced in a study of blood T cell repertoires in COVID-19. Profiling relied on immunoSEQ multiplex PCR, and the TCRdb table lists in-frame clones only, not all of them. The sample records a few hundred thousand clones, 80% to 90% being singletons. The source material was peripheral blood. Receptors originate from a man in his fifties with active or convalescent COVID-19.

This chain joins TRBV13 and TRBJ2-7; TRBD2 agrees at 9 bases. This CDR3 is 15 amino acids long. V was pared by 0 bases and J by 7 bases, with 7 bases of the junction left unmatched. Germline V CDR1 and CDR2: PRHDT, FYEKMQ (reference sequence). The CDR3 region is CASSLGSSGTEEQYF. The DNA for the CDR3 is TGTGCCAGCAGCTTAGGTTCTAGCGGGACGGAGGAGCAGTACTTC.

The chain employs TRBV7-2 and TRBJ1-1; 9 positions agree with TRBD1. CDR1 and CDR2 from the germline V gene are SGHTA and FQGNSA. Trimming at V came to 5 bases and at J to 11 bases, leaving 12 bases not matched to a gene. This CDR3 has 14 residues. The CDR3 reads CASSLQVQGARAFF. CDR3 coding DNA: TGTGCCAGCAGCCTTCAAGTACAGGGGGCGCGGGCTTTCTTT.

The V gene is TRBV9, the J gene TRBJ1-3; D gene ambiguous. V shed 4 bases and J shed 0 bases, with 8 bases lying between them. The CDR3 has 14 amino acids. The germline CDR1 and CDR2 sequences are SGDLS and YYNGEE. The CDR3 loop reads CASSPQSSGNTIYF. CDR3 nucleotide sequence: TGTGCCAGCAGCCCACAGAGCTCTGGAAACACCATATATTTT.